The 29 T cell receptor beta chains below were found in one sample sequenced in a study of cytomegalovirus exposure and HLA in healthy donors. Sequencing used immunoSEQ multiplex PCR; TCRdb keeps in-frame clones, though not all of them. Of around 200,000 clones listed, 80% to 85% were seen once; the top ten hold 2.5% to 3.5%. The sequenced sample consisted of PBMCs. The receptors originated from a woman aged 18-30 years in good health and CMV-seropositive.

V is TRBV6-1 and J is TRBJ1-1; D call uncertain. The CDR3 covers 14 residues. In germline, CDR1 is MNHNS, CDR2 SASEGT. V was pared by 6 bases and J by 1 base, with 12 bases between. This CDR3 reads CASRARRENTEAFF. In DNA, the CDR3 is TGTGCCAGCAGGGCCAGACGGGAGAACACTGAAGCTTTCTTT.

This clone was observed a single time. The chain joins TRBV7-9 to TRBJ1-1; D may be TRBD1 (6 bases). Trimming removed 8 bases at V and 2 bases at J, with 18 bases between. The CDR3 has 15 amino acids. Germline V gene lookup returns CDR1 SEHNR and CDR2 FQNEAQ (reference sequence). This CDR3 is CASGRDNGRNTEAFF. The CDR3 DNA sequence: TGTGCCAGCGGCCGGGACAATGGCAGAAACACTGAAGCTTTCTTT. The full variable domain, rest sourced from reference TRBV7-9 and TRBJ1-1, is DTGVSQNPRHKITKRGQNVTFRCDPISEHNRLYWYRQTLGQGPEFLTYFQNEAQLEKSRLLSDRFSAERPKGSFSTLEIQRTEQGDSAMYLCASGRDNGRNTEAFFGQGTRLTVV.

This clone appeared a few times. The gene calls are TRBV27 and TRBJ1-5, with D maybe TRBD1 (5 bases). The CDR3 sequence is 14 residues long. Per germline, CDR1 MNHEY and CDR2 SMNVEV (reference sequence). V lost 5 bases and J lost 8, with 16 bases in between. CDR3 region: CASSPVGARKPQHF. The DNA for the CDR3 is TGTGCCAGCAGTCCCGTAGGGGCTAGGAAGCCCCAGCATTTT.

V gene TRBV5-6 combines with J gene TRBJ1-2, with 7 bases fitting TRBD1. This CDR3 contains 14 residues. Per the germline V gene, CDR1 is SGHDT and CDR2 is YYEEEE. V lost 4 bases, J lost 2 bases, and 5 bases stayed unmatched. For the CDR3, the DNA is TGTGCCAGCAGCATGACAGGGTTAAACTATGGCTACACCTTC. Protein sequence: CASSMTGLNYGYTF.

The chain is built from TRBV5-4 and TRBJ2-1, with 8 positions matching TRBD2. Germline-derived CDR1 and CDR2 are SGHNT and YYREEE (reference sequence). Trimming cost V 0 bases and J 0 bases; bases outside gene matches: 2. The CDR3 extends over 16 amino acids. The DNA of the CDR3 is TGTGCCAGCAGCTTGGAGCGGGGGAGCTCCTACAATGAGCAGTTCTTC. It encodes CASSLERGSSYNEQFF.

The chain joins TRBV5-5 to TRBJ1-1; D perhaps matches TRBD1 (5 bases). Germline V CDR1 and CDR2: SGHKS, YYEKEE (reference sequence). V was clipped by 6 bases and J by 11 bases, with 14 bases between them. The CDR3 loop spans 11 amino acids. This CDR3 is CASIVGARAFF. The CDR3 DNA is TGTGCCAGCATCGTAGGGGCGAGGGCTTTCTTT.

The chain combines TRBV6-1 with TRBJ2-1; 8 nucleotides match TRBD2. The trim removed 6 bases at V and 2 bases at J, leaving 6 bases unmatched. CDR3 length: 15 residues. The germline CDR1 and CDR2 sequences are MNHNS and SASEGT. The CDR3, as DNA: TGTGCCAGCAGCGGGGGGGGGCCGGCCTACAATGAGCAGTTCTTC. Translated: CASSGGGPAYNEQFF.

As for this clone: Other DNA sequences in the sample encode the same CDR3. The CDR3 region is CASSGGEVTDTQYF. CDR3 nucleotides: TGCGCCAGCAGCGGGGGGGAGGTGACAGATACGCAGTATTTT. J is TRBJ2-3 and V is TRBV5-1; 7 bases map to TRBD2. Germline V gene sequence: CDR1 SGHRS, CDR2 YFSETQ. The CDR3 consists of 14 residues. With V trimmed by 4 bases and J by 3 bases, 5 bases remained unmatched.

This sequence joins TRBV5-5 and TRBJ1-5; TRBD1 agrees at 10 bases. The V and J ends lost 5 bases and 11 bases, in that order; junction bases with no gene match: 13. This CDR3 is built from 15 residues. The germline V gene has CDR1 SGHKS and CDR2 YYEKEE (reference sequence). CDR3 protein: CASRPGTGARGAQHF. CDR3 coding DNA: TGTGCCAGCAGACCCGGGACAGGGGCCCGGGGGGCCCAGCATTTT.

The CDR3 is CASSQGLAGRPIYNEQFF. For the CDR3, the DNA is TGTGCCAGCAGCCAAGGTCTAGCGGGGCGGCCGATATACAATGAGCAGTTCTTC. This chain links TRBV4-2 with TRBJ2-1; 9 bases are shared with TRBD2. V lost 1 base, J lost 4 bases, and 11 bases stayed unmatched. The CDR3 extends over 18 amino acids. The germline V gene encodes CDR1 LGHNA and CDR2 YNFKEQ.

This clone was picked up a small number of times. CDR3 DNA sequence: TGTGCCAGCAGCCCGCCGGGGTCATGGAATTCACCCCTCCACTTT. Amino acids: CASSPPGSWNSPLHF. This chain uses TRBV21-1 with TRBJ1-6. TRBV21-1 is given as a pseudogene. The CDR3 loop spans 15 amino acids.

The J gene is TRBJ2-1, the V gene TRBV5-1, with 14 bases matching TRBD2. Trimming at V came to 4 bases and at J to 7 bases, leaving 4 bases not matched to a gene. CDR3 length equals 15 residues. The germline V gene has CDR1 SGHRS and CDR2 YFSETQ. CDR3 in DNA: TGCGCCAGCAGCCCGGGACTAGCGGGGGTTAATGAGCAGTTCTTC. This codes for CASSPGLAGVNEQFF.

This clone occurred a few times. CDR3 loop: CASTESGPGIYF. The CDR3, as DNA: TGTGCCAGCACAGAATCCGGCCCGGGAATATATTTT. The gene calls are TRBV6-1 and TRBJ1-3; D gene ambiguous. The CDR3 has 12 amino acids. Per the germline V gene, CDR1 is MNHNS and CDR2 is SASEGT. The germline V and J ends were trimmed by 7 bases and 13 bases, with 17 bases remaining between them.

The chain is built from TRBV27 and TRBJ1-5; D is perhaps TRBD1 (5 bases). V was cut by 11 bases and J by 4 bases, with 18 bases left in between. CDR1 is MNHEY, CDR2 SMNVEV, per germline (reference sequence). The CDR3 covers 14 residues. CDR3 DNA: TGTGCCGTGGCCCCGGGGGGTCCGAATCAGCCCCAGCATTTT. Amino acids: CAVAPGGPNQPQHF.

The chain uses TRBV6-5 and TRBJ1-1; D remains ambiguous. The ends were cut back, 5 bases at V and 10 bases at J, with 17 bases in the middle. The CDR3 is 13 amino acids. Per germline, CDR1 MNHEY and CDR2 SVGAGI. This CDR3 reads CASSLEGASGAFF. The CDR3 DNA reads as TGTGCCAGCAGTCTCGAGGGCGCTAGCGGAGCTTTCTTT.

The CDR3 here is CASGTGGKLGYEQYF. CDR3 bases: TGTGCCAGCGGGACAGGGGGCAAGCTGGGATACGAGCAGTACTTC. V usage is TRBV2 and J usage is TRBJ2-7, with 12 nucleotides matching TRBD1. The CDR3 loop spans 15 amino acids. Germline V gives CDR1 SNHLY, CDR2 FYNNEI. J was trimmed by 4 bases and V by 8 bases; bases with no gene match: 9.

This chain links TRBV5-8 with TRBJ2-3, with TRBD1 matching over 7 bases. This CDR3 region has 16 residues. The germline V gene has CDR1 SGHTS and CDR2 YDEGEE. V was clipped by 0 bases and J by 0 bases; unmatched bases: 4. CDR3 loop: CASSLDRQGSTDTQYF. CDR3 in DNA: TGTGCCAGCAGCTTGGATCGACAGGGAAGCACAGATACGCAGTATTTT.

The chain carries TRBV7-2 and TRBJ2-3; 7 positions agree with TRBD2. In germline, CDR1 is SGHTA, CDR2 FQGNSA. V dropped 5 bases and J dropped 2; count of bases not matched to a gene: 13. CDR3 length equals 17 residues. The CDR3 reads CASSHPSYRGVTDTQYF. For the CDR3, the DNA is TGTGCCAGCAGCCACCCCTCGTACCGGGGGGTCACAGATACGCAGTATTTT.

V is TRBV27 and J is TRBJ1-2, with D tentatively TRBD1 (5 bases). This CDR3 spans 13 amino acids. Trimming took off 3 bases at V and 6 bases at J, with 11 bases between the two ends. CDR1 and CDR2 from the germline V gene are MNHEY and SMNVEV (reference sequence). Here the CDR3 DNA reads TGTGCCAGCAGTTTTGCCAGGGAAAATGGCTACACCTTC. This gives the protein CASSFARENGYTF.

J is TRBJ2-1 and V is TRBV7-6; D unresolved. The CDR3 is made up of 12 amino acids. Trimming shortened V by 4 bases and J by 7 bases, and 8 bases separated the two germline ends. CDR1 and CDR2 from the germline V gene are SGHVS and FNYEAQ. CDR3 region: CASSSEDNEQFF. In DNA form, the CDR3 reads TGTGCCAGCAGCTCAGAAGATAATGAGCAGTTCTTC.

The DNA of the CDR3 is TGTGCCAGCAGCTTATCTGCAGGGGCAATACATACGCAGTATTTT. This encodes CASSLSAGAIHTQYF. The gene calls are TRBV7-3 and TRBJ2-3, with D possibly TRBD1 on 6 matching bases. Germline CDR1 SGHTA, CDR2 FQGTGA. The length of the CDR3 is 15 residues. V lost 2 bases to trimming and J lost 7 bases, with 16 bases between them.

This sequence joins TRBV10-3 and TRBJ2-2; TRBD1 matches at 7 bases. Germline-derived CDR1 and CDR2 are ENHRY and SYGVKD. The CDR3 runs to 14 residues. The J segment lost 7 bases and the V segment lost 2 bases, leaving 4 bases of the junction unmatched. CDR3 loop: CAISETGEVGELFF. The CDR3, as DNA: TGTGCCATCAGTGAGACAGGGGAAGTCGGGGAGCTGTTTTTT.

The rearrangement links TRBV10-2 to TRBJ2-6; 9 nucleotides agree with TRBD1. The CDR3 sequence is 15 residues long. Germline V CDR1 and CDR2: WSHSY, SAAADI. The V and J ends lost 6 bases and 0 bases, in that order; junction bases with no gene match: 0. CDR3 DNA: TGCGCCAGCAGGGACAGGGGCTCTGGGGCCAACGTCCTGACTTTC. Its protein is CASRDRGSGANVLTF.

The chain combines TRBV4-3 with TRBJ2-3, with no clear D. Trimming took off 0 bases at V and 3 bases at J, with 4 bases between the two ends. This CDR3 is 13 amino acids long. Germline CDR1 LGHNA, CDR2 YSLEER. The CDR3, as DNA: TGCGCCAGCAGCCAAGATCAGACAGATACGCAGTATTTT. It codes for CASSQDQTDTQYF.

The gene calls are TRBV6-5 and TRBJ1-1; D is unclear. The V gene's germline CDR1 is MNHEY and CDR2 SVGAGI. The CDR3 has 14 amino acids. The V gene lost 6 bases and the J gene lost 0 bases, with 11 bases spanning the gap. CDR3 DNA: TGTGCCAGCAGCCTAGGTTGGGTGAACACTGAAGCTTTCTTT. This gives the protein CASSLGWVNTEAFF.

In its sample, this clone was seen once. The chain employs TRBV6-5 and TRBJ2-2, with TRBD1 matching over 9 bases. Germline trimming cut 4 bases from V and 4 bases from J; bases unmatched to any gene: 4. This CDR3 is 15 amino acids long. Germline V CDR1 and CDR2: MNHEY, SVGAGI. The chain's CDR3 is CASSLVQGATGELFF. In DNA form, the CDR3 reads TGTGCCAGCAGTTTGGTACAGGGGGCCACCGGGGAGCTGTTTTTT.

The gene calls are TRBV9 and TRBJ2-3, with a possible D match to TRBD2 (7 bases). Germline V CDR1 and CDR2: SGDLS, YYNGEE. V gave up 0 bases and J gave up 5 bases, with 16 bases separating them. This CDR3 region has 16 residues. This chain's CDR3 is CASSVGAGGRKDTQYF. The CDR3 DNA is TGTGCCAGCAGCGTAGGAGCCGGGGGGCGAAAAGATACGCAGTATTTT. Looking up the rest from reference TRBV9 and TRBJ2-3 gives the full variable domain: DSGVTQTPKHLITATGQRVTLRCSPRSGDLSVYWYQQSLDQGLQFLIQYYNGEERAKGNILERFSAQQFPDLHSELNLSSLELGDSALYFCASSVGAGGRKDTQYFGPGTRLTVL.

This clone occurred once. The chain carries TRBV19 and TRBJ1-6; 9 bases fit TRBD1. CDR3 length: 15 residues. The J segment lost 15 bases and the V segment lost 3 bases, leaving 12 bases of the junction unmatched. Germline assignment: CDR1 LNHDA and CDR2 SQIVND (reference sequence). The CDR3 spells CASSIEGTGNRFLHF. The CDR3 DNA reads TGTGCCAGTAGTATCGAAGGGACAGGGAATCGTTTCCTCCACTTT.

The chain has TRBV7-9 and TRBJ1-2; 9 bases are a match to TRBD1. CDR1 is SEHNR, CDR2 FQNEAQ, per germline (reference sequence). V was pared by 5 bases and J by 2 bases, with 6 bases of the junction left unmatched. The CDR3 is 15 amino acids. This CDR3 reads CASSVGQGNNYGYTF. CDR3 bases: TGTGCCAGCAGCGTTGGACAGGGGAACAACTATGGCTACACCTTC.